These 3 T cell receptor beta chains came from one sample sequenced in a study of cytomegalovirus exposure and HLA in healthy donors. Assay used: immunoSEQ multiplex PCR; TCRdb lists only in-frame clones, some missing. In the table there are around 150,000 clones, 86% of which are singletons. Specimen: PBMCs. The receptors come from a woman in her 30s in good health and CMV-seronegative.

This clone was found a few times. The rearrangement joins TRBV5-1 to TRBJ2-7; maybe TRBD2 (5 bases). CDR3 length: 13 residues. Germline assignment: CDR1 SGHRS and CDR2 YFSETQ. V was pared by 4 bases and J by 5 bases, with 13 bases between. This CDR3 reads CASSIGRGHEQYF. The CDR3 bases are TGCGCCAGCAGCATTGGACGAGGGCACGAGCAGTACTTC. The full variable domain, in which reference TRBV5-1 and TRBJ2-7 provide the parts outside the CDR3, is KAGVTQTPRYLIKTRGQQVTLSCSPISGHRSVSWYQQTPGQGLQFLFEYFSETQRNKGNFPGRFSGRQFSNSRSEMNVSTLELGDSALYLCASSIGRGHEQYFGPGTRLTVT.

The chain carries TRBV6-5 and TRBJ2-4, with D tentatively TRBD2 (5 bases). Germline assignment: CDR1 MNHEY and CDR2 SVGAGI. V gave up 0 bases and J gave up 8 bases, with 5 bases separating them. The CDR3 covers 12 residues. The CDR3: CASSYSGDIQYF. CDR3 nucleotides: TGTGCCAGCAGTTACTCCGGGGACATTCAGTACTTC.

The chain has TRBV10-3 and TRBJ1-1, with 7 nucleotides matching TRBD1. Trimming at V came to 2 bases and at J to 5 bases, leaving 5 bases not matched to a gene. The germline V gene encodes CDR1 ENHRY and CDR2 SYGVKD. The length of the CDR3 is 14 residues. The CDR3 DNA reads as TGTGCCATCAGTGAGAGAACAGGGGAGACTGAAGCTTTCTTT. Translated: CAISERTGETEAFF.